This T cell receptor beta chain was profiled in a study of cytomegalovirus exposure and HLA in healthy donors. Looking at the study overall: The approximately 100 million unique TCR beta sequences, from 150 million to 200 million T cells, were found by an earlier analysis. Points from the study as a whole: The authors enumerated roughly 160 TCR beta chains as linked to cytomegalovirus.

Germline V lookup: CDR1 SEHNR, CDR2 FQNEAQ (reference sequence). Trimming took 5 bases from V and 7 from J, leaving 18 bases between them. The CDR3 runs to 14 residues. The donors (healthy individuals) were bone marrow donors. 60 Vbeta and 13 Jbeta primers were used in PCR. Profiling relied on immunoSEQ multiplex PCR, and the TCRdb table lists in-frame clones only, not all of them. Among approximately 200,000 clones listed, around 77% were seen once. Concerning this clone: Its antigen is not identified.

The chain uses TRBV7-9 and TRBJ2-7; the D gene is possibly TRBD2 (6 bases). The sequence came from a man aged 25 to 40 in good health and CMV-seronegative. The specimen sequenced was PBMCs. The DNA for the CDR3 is TGTGCCAGCAGCCCCCTCCCCCCTAGCGTTGAGCAGTACTTC. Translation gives CASSPLPPSVEQYF.